This T cell receptor (beta chain) was observed in a study of blood T cell repertoires in COVID-19. Study overall: Acute and convalescent COVID-19 specimens originated in the United States, Italy and Spain. T cells, B-cell-depleted T cells, or PBMCs supplied cDNA or gDNA.

Germline CDR1 SEHNR, CDR2 FQNEAQ (reference sequence). This CDR3 region has 17 residues. Trimming took 1 base from V and 0 from J, leaving 13 bases between them. Source study methods: Counts of nucleated cells, estimated from reference gene primer amplification, were obtained. Measured with immunoSEQ multiplex PCR; TCRdb has only the in-frame clones, and not every one. D and trimming come from the DNA, and the V and J calls and clone size come from that table. The sample contains 65,000 or so clones, 65% to 85% of which appear only once. The chain recombines TRBV7-9 with TRBJ1-3; D call uncertain. The specimen sequenced was peripheral blood. The source of this sequence is a woman between 50 and 59 years old with active or convalescent COVID-19. Here the CDR3 DNA reads TGTGCCAGCAGCTTAGTAAGAGGGCCCCGCTCTGGAAACACCATATATTTT. Residues: CASSLVRGPRSGNTIYF.